One sample yielded the 20 T cell receptor beta chains listed below, sequenced in a study of T-cell reconstitution after alpha-beta-depleted transplantation in children (dated by TCRdb to about 2016). Library generation was performed with PCR. Data came from an Illumina HiSeq 2500. To normalize quantification of the TCRbeta repertoire, the TCR libraries were built with molecular barcoding that relied on unique molecular identifiers. TCRdb ran its own pipeline on the public reads, namely fastp trimming at Q25 and MiXCR clone calling, and kept in-frame beta chains. One record per CDR3 amino acid sequence lists the most common genes and DNA. The sample contains nearly 550,000 distinct CDR3 sequences, 15% to 20% of them found a single time. Clones ranked in the top ten supply roughly 3.3% of the sample. This sample comprised PBMCs from the stem cell graft donor, obtained from the stem cell graft. These receptor sequences come from a human donor who donated a stem cell graft to a child with acute lymphoblastic leukemia.

This clonotype was observed a few times. The V and J genes are TRBV19 and TRBJ1-6; D unclear. Trimming stripped 3 bases from V and 13 bases from J, with 10 bases between. This CDR3 is built from 12 residues. Germline V gene data show CDR1 as LNHDA and CDR2 as SQIVND (reference sequence). The CDR3: CASSMSEGPLHF. The DNA for the CDR3 is TGTGCCAGTAGTATGTCCGAGGGCCCCCTCCACTTT.

The rearrangement joins TRBV27 to TRBJ1-2; 7 bases match TRBD1. Germline V CDR1 and CDR2: MNHEY, SMNVEV (reference sequence). The trim removed 8 bases at V and 2 bases at J, leaving 11 bases unmatched. This CDR3 comprises 15 residues. CDR3 DNA: TGTGCCAGCGGGGACGGACAGGCTTTAAACTATGGCTACACCTTC. The encoded protein is CASGDGQALNYGYTF.

The chain combines TRBV12-3 or TRBV12-4 with TRBJ2-3; tentatively, D is TRBD2 (6 bases). The CDR3 is 13 residues long. Trimming took 9 bases from V and 2 from J, leaving 12 bases between them. The DNA for the CDR3 is TGTGCCAGTCGAGGCGGGACCACAGATACGCAGTATTTT. It yields the protein CASRGGTTDTQYF.

V and J are TRBV7-9 and TRBJ1-2; D not resolved. The V gene lost 0 bases and the J gene lost 7 bases, with 6 bases spanning the gap. CDR1 SEHNR and CDR2 FQNEAQ come from the germline V gene (reference sequence). This CDR3 is built from 12 residues. The CDR3 reads CASSLARGGYTF. The CDR3 nucleotides are TGTGCCAGCAGCTTAGCGCGCGGTGGCTACACCTTC.

The genes are TRBV12-3 or TRBV12-4 and TRBJ2-2, with D perhaps TRBD2 (6 bases). The CDR3 length is 14 residues. V lost 6 bases, J lost 1 base, and 9 bases lay in between. CDR3 in amino acids: CASRYSGNTGELFF. The DNA for the CDR3 is TGTGCCAGCAGATATAGCGGGAACACCGGGGAGCTGTTTTTT.

This clonotype was counted a few times. The J gene is TRBJ2-7, the V gene TRBV21-1; TRBD1 is the table's D call, not checked against the DNA. TRBV21-1 is noted as a pseudogene. There are 16 residues in the CDR3. CDR3 bases: TGTGCCAGCAGCAAACCGGGGGACAGGTTAGTGGACGAGCAGTACTTC. Protein product: CASSKPGDRLVDEQYF.

J is TRBJ2-1 and V is TRBV18; D possibly corresponds to TRBD2 (6 bases). Germline V gene sequence: CDR1 KGHSH, CDR2 LQKENI. The length of the CDR3 is 14 residues. Trimming pared 8 bases from V and 3 bases from J, leaving 14 bases between. CDR3 loop: CASILAELYNEQFF. CDR3 DNA: TGTGCCAGCATACTAGCCGAACTCTACAATGAGCAGTTCTTC.

This clonotype was observed a few times. At one end the junction does not follow the germline gene, possibly because of a read error. CDR3 in DNA: TGTGCCAGCAGGAGGGATGTAGCGGGGAAGATCTTC. Translation: CASRRDVAGKIF. This rearrangement joins TRBV6-1 to TRBJ2-1, with TRBD2 matching over 8 bases. In germline, CDR1 is MNHNS, CDR2 SASEGT. CDR3 length: 12 residues.

This clonotype has a handful of counts. The rearrangement links TRBV6-1 to TRBJ2-1; tentative D call: TRBD1 (6 bases). V shed 4 bases and J shed 7 bases, with 14 bases lying between them. Germline CDR1 reads MNHNS; CDR2 reads SASEGT. The CDR3 has 14 residues. The CDR3: CASSGGRGINEQFF. CDR3 bases: TGTGCCAGCAGTGGGGGCAGGGGCATTAATGAGCAGTTCTTC.

The chain links TRBV7-9 to TRBJ2-1, with D unclear. Looked up from germline, CDR1 is SEHNR and CDR2 is FQNEAQ (reference sequence). Between the trimmed V and J ends, which lost 1 base and 0 bases, there was a span of 10 bases. The CDR3 has 16 amino acids. CDR3 bases: TGTGCCAGCAGCTTAGTTACCAGGAGCTCCTACAATGAGCAGTTCTTC. Translating it yields CASSLVTRSSYNEQFF.

This clonotype was counted a few times. The chain has TRBV7-2 and TRBJ2-3; 8 bases map to TRBD2. CDR1 is SGHTA, CDR2 FQGNSA, per germline. The J segment lost 4 bases and the V segment lost 5 bases, leaving 8 bases of the junction unmatched. The CDR3 is 15 residues long. The CDR3 protein is CASSGSLAASDTQYF. CDR3 nucleotides: TGTGCCAGCAGCGGATCACTAGCGGCCTCAGATACGCAGTATTTT.

This clonotype was seen a handful of times. The CDR3 sequence is CAWSRQAGGEKLFF. Written as DNA, the CDR3 is TGTGCCTGGAGTCGACAGGCGGGAGGTGAAAAACTGTTTTTT. The chain employs TRBV30 and TRBJ1-4; possible D gene TRBD1, 6 bases. Trimming left V 2 bases short and J 7 bases short, with 14 bases between. This CDR3 is 14 amino acids long. Germline CDR1 GTSNPN, CDR2 SVGIG (reference sequence).

This clonotype was counted a single time. This chain links TRBV27 with TRBJ1-3; 7 bases match TRBD1. J lost 3 bases, V lost 8 bases, and 10 bases had no gene match. CDR3 length: 15 amino acids. CDR1 MNHEY and CDR2 SMNVEV come from the germline V gene (reference sequence). The CDR3 sequence is CASRSGGVVGNTIYF. The CDR3 DNA reads TGTGCCAGCCGCTCAGGGGGAGTCGTTGGAAACACCATATATTTT.

Points on this clonotype: Germline is not matched at one junction end, which may reflect a read error. J is TRBJ2-7 and V is TRBV5-1; maybe TRBD2 (6 bases). This CDR3 region has 14 residues. In germline, CDR1 is SGHRS, CDR2 YFSETQ. The CDR3 nucleotides read TGCGCCAGCAGCTTGGTGGGGGACTCCTCCGAGCAGTACTTC. This encodes CASSLVGDSSEQYF.

The chain combines TRBV25-1 with TRBJ2-2; a weak D match, TRBD2 (5 bases). Germline V CDR1 and CDR2: MGHDK, SYGVNS. V was shortened by 3 bases and J by 1 base, with 12 bases between the two germline ends. The CDR3 extends over 16 amino acids. This chain's CDR3 is CASSDPSKVNTGELFF. The CDR3 DNA reads as TGTGCCAGCAGTGACCCTAGCAAAGTGAACACCGGGGAGCTGTTTTTT.

This chain links TRBV29-1 with TRBJ2-1, with 13 bases identical to TRBD2. Trimming at V came to 6 bases and at J to 10 bases, leaving 9 bases not matched to a gene. The CDR3 contains 14 residues. Germline lookup yields CDR1 SQVTM and CDR2 ANQGSEA. The CDR3 bases are TGCAGCGTATACGGACTAGCGGGAGAAGAGGAGCAGTTCTTC. The encoded protein is CSVYGLAGEEEQFF.

The chain uses TRBV4-1 and TRBJ2-7; perhaps TRBD1 as D (6 bases). Germline V lookup: CDR1 MGHRA, CDR2 YSYEKL. CDR3 length equals 15 residues. The V end lost 4 bases, the J end lost 2 bases, and 15 bases lay between the germline ends. CDR3 nucleotide sequence: TGCGCCAGCAGCCGAGCCTCCCAGGGGACCTACGAGCAGTACTTC. Translation: CASSRASQGTYEQYF.

The chain links TRBV25-1 to TRBJ1-2, with 9 bases identical to TRBD1. CDR3 length: 17 amino acids. The V and J ends lost 5 bases and 3 bases, in that order; junction bases with no gene match: 13. Per the germline V gene, CDR1 is MGHDK and CDR2 is SYGVNS. CDR3 residues: CASSPQGQGVRDYGYTF. CDR3 sequence (DNA): TGTGCCAGCAGTCCCCAGGGACAGGGAGTAAGGGACTATGGCTACACCTTC.

This clonotype has more than one count but fewer than ten. The genes are TRBV28 and TRBJ1-1; 8 nucleotides align to TRBD1. The length of the CDR3 is 13 residues. V was pared by 6 bases and J by 7 bases, with 7 bases of the junction left unmatched. Germline-derived CDR1 and CDR2 are MDHEN and SYDVKM. This CDR3 reads CASRPGTGLEAFF. CDR3 coding DNA: TGTGCCAGCAGACCCGGGACAGGCCTTGAAGCTTTCTTT. Full variable domain (remainder filled in from reference TRBV28 and TRBJ1-1): DVKVTQSSRYLVKRTGEKVFLECVQDMDHENMFWYRQDPGLGLRLIYFSYDVKMKEKGDIPEGYSVSREKKERFSLILESASTNQTSMYLCASRPGTGLEAFFGQGTRLTVV.

This clonotype was detected ten times or more. The germline gene is not matched at one end of the junction; a read error may be the cause. The DNA for the CDR3 is TGTGCCAGCAGCTTAGCTGACTACAATGAGCAGTTCTTC. As protein: CASSLADYNEQFF. This chain links TRBV5-1 with TRBJ2-1; the D is unclear. Germline lookup yields CDR1 SGHRS and CDR2 YFSETQ. This CDR3 has 13 residues.